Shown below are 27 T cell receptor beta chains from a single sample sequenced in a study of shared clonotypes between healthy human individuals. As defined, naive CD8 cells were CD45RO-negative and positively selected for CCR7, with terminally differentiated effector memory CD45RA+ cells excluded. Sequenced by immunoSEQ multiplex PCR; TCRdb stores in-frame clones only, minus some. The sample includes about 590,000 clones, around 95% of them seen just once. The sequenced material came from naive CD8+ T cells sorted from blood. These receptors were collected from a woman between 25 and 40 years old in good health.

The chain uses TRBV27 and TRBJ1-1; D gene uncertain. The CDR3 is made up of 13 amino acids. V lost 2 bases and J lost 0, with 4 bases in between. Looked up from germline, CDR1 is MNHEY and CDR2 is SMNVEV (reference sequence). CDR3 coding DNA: TGTGCCAGCAGTTTAGACGTGAACACTGAAGCTTTCTTT. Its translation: CASSLDVNTEAFF.

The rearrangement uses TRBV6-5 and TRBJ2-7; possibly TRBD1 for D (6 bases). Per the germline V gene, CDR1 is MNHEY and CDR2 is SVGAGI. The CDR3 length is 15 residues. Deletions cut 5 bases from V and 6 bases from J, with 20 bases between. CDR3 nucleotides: TGTGCCAGCAGTACCCCGGGACAAGGGATGTTCGAGCAGTACTTC. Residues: CASSTPGQGMFEQYF.

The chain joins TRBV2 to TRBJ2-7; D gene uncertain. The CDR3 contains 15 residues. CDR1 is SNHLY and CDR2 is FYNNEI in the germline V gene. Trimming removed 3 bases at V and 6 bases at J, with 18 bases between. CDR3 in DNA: TGTGCCAGCAGTGATTGGCAGGCCCCGACCATCGAGCAGTACTTC. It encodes CASSDWQAPTIEQYF. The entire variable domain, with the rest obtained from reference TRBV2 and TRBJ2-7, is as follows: EPEVTQTPSHQVTQMGQEVILRCVPISNHLYFYWYRQILGQKVEFLVSFYNNEISEKSEIFDDQFSVERPDGSNFTLKIRSTKLEDSAMYFCASSDWQAPTIEQYFGPGTRLTVT.

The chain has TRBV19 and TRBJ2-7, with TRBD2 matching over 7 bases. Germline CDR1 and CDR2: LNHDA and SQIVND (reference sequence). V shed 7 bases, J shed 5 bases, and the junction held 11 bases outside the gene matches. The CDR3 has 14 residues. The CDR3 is CASTMGGNPHEQYF. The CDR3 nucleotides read TGTGCCAGTACCATGGGGGGGAATCCCCACGAGCAGTACTTC.

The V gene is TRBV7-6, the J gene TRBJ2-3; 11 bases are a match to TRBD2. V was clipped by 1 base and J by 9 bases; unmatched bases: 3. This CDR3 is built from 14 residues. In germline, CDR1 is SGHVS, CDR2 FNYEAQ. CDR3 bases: TGTGCCAGCAGCTTAGTGGCTAGCGGGGGGACGCAGTATTTT. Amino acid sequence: CASSLVASGGTQYF.

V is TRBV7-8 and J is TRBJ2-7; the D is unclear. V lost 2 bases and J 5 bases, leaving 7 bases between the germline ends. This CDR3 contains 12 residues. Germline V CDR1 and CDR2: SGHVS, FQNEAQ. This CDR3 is CASSLISDEQYF. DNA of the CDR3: TGTGCCAGCAGCTTAATCTCGGACGAGCAGTACTTC.

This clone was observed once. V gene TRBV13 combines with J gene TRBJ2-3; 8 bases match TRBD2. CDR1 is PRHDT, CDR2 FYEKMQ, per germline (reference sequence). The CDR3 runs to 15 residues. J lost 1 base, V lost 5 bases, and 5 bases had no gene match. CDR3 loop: CASSVAGSRTDTQYF. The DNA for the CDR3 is TGTGCCAGCAGCGTAGCGGGGTCCCGCACAGATACGCAGTATTTT. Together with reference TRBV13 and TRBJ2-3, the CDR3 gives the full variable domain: AAGVIQSPRHLIKEKRETATLKCYPIPRHDTVYWYQQGPGQDPQFLISFYEKMQSDKGSIPDRFSAQQFSDYHSELNMSSLELGDSALYFCASSVAGSRTDTQYFGPGTRLTVL.

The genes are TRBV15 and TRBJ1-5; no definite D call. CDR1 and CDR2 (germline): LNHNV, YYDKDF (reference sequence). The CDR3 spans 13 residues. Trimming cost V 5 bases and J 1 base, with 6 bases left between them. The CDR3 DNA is TGTGCCACCAGCGCGGGGAGCAATCAGCCCCAGCATTTT. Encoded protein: CATSAGSNQPQHF.

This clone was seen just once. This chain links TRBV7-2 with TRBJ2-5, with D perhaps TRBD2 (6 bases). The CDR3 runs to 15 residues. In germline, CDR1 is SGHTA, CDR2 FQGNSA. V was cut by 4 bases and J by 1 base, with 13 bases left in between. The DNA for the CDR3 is TGTGCCAGCAGCTCAAAACCGGGACTCCAAGAGACCCAGTACTTC. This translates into CASSSKPGLQETQYF.

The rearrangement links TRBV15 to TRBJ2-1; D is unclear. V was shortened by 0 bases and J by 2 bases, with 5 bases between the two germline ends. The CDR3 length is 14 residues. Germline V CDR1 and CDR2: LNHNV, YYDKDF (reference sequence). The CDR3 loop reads CATSREDTYNEQFF. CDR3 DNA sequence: TGTGCCACCAGCAGAGAAGACACCTACAATGAGCAGTTCTTC.

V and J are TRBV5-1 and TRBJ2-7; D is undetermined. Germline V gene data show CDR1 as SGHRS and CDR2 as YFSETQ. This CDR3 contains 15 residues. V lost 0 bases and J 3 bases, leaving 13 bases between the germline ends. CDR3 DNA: TGCGCCAGCAGCTTGGAAGCCCAGATGGGCTACGAGCAGTACTTC. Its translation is CASSLEAQMGYEQYF.

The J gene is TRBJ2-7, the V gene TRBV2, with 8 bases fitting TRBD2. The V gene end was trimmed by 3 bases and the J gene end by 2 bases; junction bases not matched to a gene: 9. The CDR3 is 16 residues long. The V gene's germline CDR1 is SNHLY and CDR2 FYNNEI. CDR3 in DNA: TGTGCCAGCAGTGAGGTTCCAGCGGGAGACACCTACGAGCAGTACTTC. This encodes CASSEVPAGDTYEQYF.

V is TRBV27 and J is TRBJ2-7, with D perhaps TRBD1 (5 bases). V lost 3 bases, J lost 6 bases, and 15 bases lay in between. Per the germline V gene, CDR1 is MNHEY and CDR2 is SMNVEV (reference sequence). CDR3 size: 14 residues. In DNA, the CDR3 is TGTGCCAGCAGTTTCTCACAGGTCTCAGGCGAGCAGTACTTC. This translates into CASSFSQVSGEQYF.

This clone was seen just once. CDR3: CASSPGLAGETYNEQFF. The CDR3 nucleotides read TGTGCCAGCTCACCAGGGTTAGCGGGAGAGACATACAATGAGCAGTTCTTC. The rearrangement uses TRBV18 and TRBJ2-1, with 9 nucleotides matching TRBD2. The length of the CDR3 is 17 residues. Trimming removed 2 bases from V and 4 bases from J; junction bases left unmatched: 9. CDR1 is KGHSH and CDR2 is LQKENI in the germline V gene.

The CDR3 here is CASSRTADSNTEAFF. CDR3 bases: TGCGCCAGCAGTCGGACAGCGGATTCGAACACTGAAGCTTTCTTT. The chain recombines TRBV4-1 with TRBJ1-1; D is perhaps TRBD1 (6 bases). CDR1 MGHRA and CDR2 YSYEKL come from the germline V gene. V was trimmed by 6 bases and J by 1 base, leaving 15 bases between them. This CDR3 spans 15 amino acids.

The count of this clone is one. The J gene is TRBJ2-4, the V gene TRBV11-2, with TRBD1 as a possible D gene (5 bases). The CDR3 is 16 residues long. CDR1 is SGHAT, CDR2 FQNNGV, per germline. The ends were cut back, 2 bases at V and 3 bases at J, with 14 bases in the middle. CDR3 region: CASSLPTEDVKNIQYF. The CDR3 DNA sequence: TGTGCCAGCAGCTTACCGACAGAAGACGTCAAAAACATTCAGTACTTC.

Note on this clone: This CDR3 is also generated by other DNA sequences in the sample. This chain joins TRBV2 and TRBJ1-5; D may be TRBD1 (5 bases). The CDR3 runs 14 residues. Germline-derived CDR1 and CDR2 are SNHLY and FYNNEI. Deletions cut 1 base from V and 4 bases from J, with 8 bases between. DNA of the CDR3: TGTGCCAGCAGTGAAGGGCAGGGAAATCAGCCCCAGCATTTT. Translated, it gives CASSEGQGNQPQHF. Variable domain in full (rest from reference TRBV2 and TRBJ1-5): EPEVTQTPSHQVTQMGQEVILRCVPISNHLYFYWYRQILGQKVEFLVSFYNNEISEKSEIFDDQFSVERPDGSNFTLKIRSTKLEDSAMYFCASSEGQGNQPQHFGDGTRLSIL.

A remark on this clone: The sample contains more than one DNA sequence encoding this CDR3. CDR3 amino acids: CASSFSGTGYSGYTF. CDR3 DNA: TGTGCCAGCAGCTTTTCCGGGACGGGATATTCTGGCTACACCTTC. The chain is built from TRBV7-9 and TRBJ1-2; weak D call: TRBD1 (5 bases). V was cut by 3 bases and J by 7 bases, with 18 bases left in between. Germline values: CDR1 SEHNR, CDR2 FQNEAQ (reference sequence). The CDR3 totals 15 residues.

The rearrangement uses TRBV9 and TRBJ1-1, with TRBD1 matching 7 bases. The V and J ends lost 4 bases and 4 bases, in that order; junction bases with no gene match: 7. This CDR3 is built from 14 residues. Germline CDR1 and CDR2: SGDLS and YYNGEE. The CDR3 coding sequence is TGTGCCAGCAGCACACAGGGGTCTTTCACTGAAGCTTTCTTT. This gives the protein CASSTQGSFTEAFF.

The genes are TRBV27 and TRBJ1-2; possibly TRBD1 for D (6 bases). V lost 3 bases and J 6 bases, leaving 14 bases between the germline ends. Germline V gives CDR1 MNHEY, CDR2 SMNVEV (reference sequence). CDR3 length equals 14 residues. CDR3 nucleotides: TGTGCCAGCAGTTTCGGGGGCGGGGATGATGGCTACACCTTC. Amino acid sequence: CASSFGGGDDGYTF.

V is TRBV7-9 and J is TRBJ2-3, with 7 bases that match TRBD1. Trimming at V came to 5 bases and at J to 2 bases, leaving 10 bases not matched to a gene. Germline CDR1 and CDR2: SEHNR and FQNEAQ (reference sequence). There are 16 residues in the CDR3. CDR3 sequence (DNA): TGTGCCAGCAGCCCACGGGACAGACCAAACACAGATACGCAGTATTTT. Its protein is CASSPRDRPNTDTQYF.

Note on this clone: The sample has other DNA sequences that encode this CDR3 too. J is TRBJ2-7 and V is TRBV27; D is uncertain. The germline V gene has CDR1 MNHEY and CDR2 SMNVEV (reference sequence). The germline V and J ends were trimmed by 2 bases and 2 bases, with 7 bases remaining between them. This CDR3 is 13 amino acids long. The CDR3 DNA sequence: TGTGCCAGCAGTTTAGGGCCTACCTACGAGCAGTACTTC. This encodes CASSLGPTYEQYF.

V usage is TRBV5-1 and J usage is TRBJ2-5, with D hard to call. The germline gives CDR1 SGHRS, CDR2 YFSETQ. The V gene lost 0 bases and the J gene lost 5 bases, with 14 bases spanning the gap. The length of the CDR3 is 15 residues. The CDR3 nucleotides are TGCGCCAGCAGCTTGGGTAGCACCGAGAGGGAGACCCAGTACTTC. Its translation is CASSLGSTERETQYF.

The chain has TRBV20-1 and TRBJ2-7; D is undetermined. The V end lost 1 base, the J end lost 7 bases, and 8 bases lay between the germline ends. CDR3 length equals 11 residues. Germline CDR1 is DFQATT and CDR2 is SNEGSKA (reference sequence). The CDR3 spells CSARGLDEQYF. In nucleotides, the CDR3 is TGCAGTGCTAGAGGGCTAGATGAGCAGTACTTC.

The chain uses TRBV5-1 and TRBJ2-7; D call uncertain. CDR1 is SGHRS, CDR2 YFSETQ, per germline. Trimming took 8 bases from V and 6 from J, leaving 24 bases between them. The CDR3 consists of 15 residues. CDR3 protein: CASTNPDLSPGEQYF. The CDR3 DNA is TGCGCCAGTACCAACCCTGACCTTTCGCCAGGCGAGCAGTACTTC. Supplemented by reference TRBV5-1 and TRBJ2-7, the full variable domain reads KAGVTQTPRYLIKTRGQQVTLSCSPISGHRSVSWYQQTPGQGLQFLFEYFSETQRNKGNFPGRFSGRQFSNSRSEMNVSTLELGDSALYLCASTNPDLSPGEQYFGPGTRLTVT.

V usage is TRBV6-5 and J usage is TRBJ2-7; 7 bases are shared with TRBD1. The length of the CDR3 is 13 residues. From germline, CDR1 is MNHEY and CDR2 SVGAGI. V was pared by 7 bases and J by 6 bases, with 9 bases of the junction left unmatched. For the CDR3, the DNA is TGTGCCAGCACTCCGACAGGGTTGGGCGAGCAGTACTTC. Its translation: CASTPTGLGEQYF.

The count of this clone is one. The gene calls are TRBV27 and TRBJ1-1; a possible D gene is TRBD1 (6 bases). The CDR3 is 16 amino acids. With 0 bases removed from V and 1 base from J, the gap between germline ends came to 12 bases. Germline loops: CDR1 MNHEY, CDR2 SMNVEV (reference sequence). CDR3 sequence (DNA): TGTGCCAGCAGTTTATCCTCGGGACACCCGAACACTGAAGCTTTCTTT. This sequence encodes CASSLSSGHPNTEAFF.